This record covers a single T cell receptor (beta chain). Its specificity is unknown. This record belongs to a study of T cell responses to AZD1222 COVID-19 vaccine. Second-dose groups at about 4 or about 12 weeks were pooled. The germline V and J ends were trimmed by 3 bases and 9 bases, with 14 bases remaining between them. The CDR3 totals 14 residues. Looked up from germline, CDR1 is MDHEN and CDR2 is SYDVKM. The study, taken as a whole, reports: At study baseline, merely several AZD1222 recipients were seropositive.

TCRdb's copy holds only in-frame clones and misses some; the assay was immunoSEQ multiplex PCR. Of more than 150,000 clones listed, approximately 91% are singletons. J is TRBJ1-4 and V is TRBV28, with D maybe TRBD1 (5 bases). The receptor comes from an adult who received the AZD1222 COVID-19 vaccine. The source was peripheral blood, collected 28 days after the second AZD1222 dose. In DNA, the CDR3 is TGTGCCAGCAGTTTGGGGCTGGGGGGTAAAAAACTGTTTTTT. Amino acids: CASSLGLGGKKLFF.